This T cell receptor beta chain was captured in a study of PD-1 blockade in classical Hodgkin lymphoma (dated by TCRdb to between 2020 and 2021). Background for the entire study: Nivolumab dosing was 3 mg/kg intravenously every 2 weeks, continuing until either disease progression or unacceptable toxicity. A peripheral blood immune signature of response to PD-1 blockade in classical Hodgkin lymphoma was defined using TCR beta sequencing and CyTOF. General study outcomes and caveats: Trial patients achieving complete response had baseline diversity similar to newly diagnosed patients, whereas partial responders and progressors had significantly lower diversity. Baseline TCR diversity was reported to be lower in newly diagnosed patients than in healthy donors and to be lower still in relapsed/refractory patients. The study covered only a single clinical trial cohort, and the causes of the repertoire differences, possibly disease activity or prior therapy, were still not defined. Lower diversity was seen in patients whose nivolumab began less than 1 year after ASCT, and these patients were left out of later analyses so that immune reconstitution would not confound the results. A significant rise by C4D1 was seen in CD4+ but not CD8+ TCR diversity (p=0.0027 vs p=0.16), with the rise being most apparent in complete responders (p=0.02).

The Qiagen DNeasy kit was used to extract genomic DNA both from unsorted PBMCs and from the negatively selected CD4+ and CD8+ fractions. Using primers that anneal to V and J segments, immunoSEQ multiplex PCR amplified the TCR beta CDR3 regions. Amplification bias was minimized using a synthetic immune receptor repertoire, and residual bias was removed computationally after sequencing. On the study's bioinformatics: Custom Python scripts were used to quantify repertoire diversity as the Shannon entropy index. Unsorted, CD4+ and CD8+ repertoires were analyzed separately, except in combined analyses where CD4+ and CD8+ sequences were merged in silico. Clonal expansion was defined as at least a 2-fold frequency increase after treatment relative to C1D1, with a pseudocount of 0.5 for undetected baseline clones. Singleton clones were defined as clones with 0 or 1 copy at C1D1, and non-singleton clones were defined as clones with 2 or more copies. Clones expanded in unsorted samples were annotated as CD4+, CD8+ or unknown by matching protein sequences in sorted samples from the same patient. Diversity changes from C1D1 to C4D1 were tested in paired samples using Wilcoxon tests. Here the immuneACCESS table is served through TCRdb, limited to in-frame sequences with V and J called. Missing clones are a known gap in these copies; in checked studies unresolved V genes cover under half, and the rest lacks a known reason. The V and J calls and the clone size are those of that table, but D and trimming were determined from the DNA. This sample comprises about 27,000 clones, less than 80% of them detected only once. The ten largest clones capture around 35% of the sample.

In the paper's terms, the time point label means: cycle 2 day 1 (C2D1) of nivolumab. Every trial patient had relapsed following autologous stem cell transplantation, and prior brentuximab vedotin exposure was what differed among cohorts A, B and C. The trial cohort included 55 to 65 patients with relapsed/refractory classical Hodgkin lymphoma, and each patient had a best overall response of complete response, partial response or progressive disease. In the multi-cohort phase II CheckMate 205 trial, trial patients received single-agent nivolumab. Best overall response was determined by an independent review committee according to the 2007 International Working Group response criteria. PBMCs from the trial were collected at three points: immediately before nivolumab initiation (C1D1), and during therapy at cycle 2 day 1 and cycle 4 day 1. After peripheral blood was drawn into 8 mL Vacutainer Cell Preparation Tubes, PBMCs were isolated by centrifugation and then cryopreserved.

The cysteine opens and the phenylalanine closes a CDR3 of 14 amino acids. Just the 42-base CDR3 DNA is kept, in frame starting at base 1. Based on the germline V gene, the CDR1 and CDR2 sequences are KGHSH and LQKENI. V loses 0 bases of germline sequence and J loses 2 bases, and the interval between the two ends is 8 bases. For this clone: Its antigen has not been determined. No quality values exist for individual bases; no much larger clone is one base distant.

The sequenced sample was peripheral blood mononuclear cells (PBMCs), obtained before the second cycle of nivolumab. The rearrangement joined TRBV18 to TRBJ2-7, with no D gene named confidently. This TCR derives from a human donor with classical Hodgkin lymphoma. The DNA sequence is as follows: TGTGCCAGCTCACCACCAGGGTCCCCCTACGAGCAGTACTTC. This translates into CASSPPGSPYEQYF.